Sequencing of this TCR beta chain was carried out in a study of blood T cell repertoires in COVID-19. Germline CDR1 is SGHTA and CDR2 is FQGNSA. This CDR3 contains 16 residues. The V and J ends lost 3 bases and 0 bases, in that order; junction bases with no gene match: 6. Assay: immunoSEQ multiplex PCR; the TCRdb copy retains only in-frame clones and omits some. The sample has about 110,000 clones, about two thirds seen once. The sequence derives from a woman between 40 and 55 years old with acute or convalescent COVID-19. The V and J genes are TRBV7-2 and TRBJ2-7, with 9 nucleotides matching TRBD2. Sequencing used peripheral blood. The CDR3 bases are TGTGCCAGCAGCTTGTTTGGCGGGGGGGTCTCCTACGAGCAGTACTTC. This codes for CASSLFGGGVSYEQYF.